The present T cell receptor (beta chain) was sequenced within a study of blood T cell repertoires in COVID-19. Study details: Some COVID-19 samples were acute and others convalescent; all came from the United States, Italy and Spain. In each case, the material was cDNA or gDNA derived from T cells, B-cell-depleted T cells, or PBMCs.

V shed 5 bases, J shed 1 base, and the junction held 7 bases outside the gene matches. The CDR3 has 16 residues. Germline CDR1 SGHTA, CDR2 FQGNSA. Measured with immunoSEQ multiplex PCR; TCRdb has only the in-frame clones, and not every one. The sample records around 100,000 clones, just under 80% being singletons. This receptor was obtained from a woman between 70 and 85 years old with acute or convalescent COVID-19. The gene calls are TRBV7-2 and TRBJ2-1, with TRBD2 matching 8 bases. The specimen sequenced was peripheral blood. Written as DNA, the CDR3 is TGTGCCAGCAGCCGTAGCGGGGCGGGATCCTACAATGAGCAGTTCTTC. This encodes CASSRSGAGSYNEQFF.